Presented here are 5 T cell receptor beta chains from one specimen sequenced in a study of shared clonotypes between healthy human individuals. Sequencing was performed with immunoSEQ multiplex PCR; in TCRdb, only in-frame clones are kept and a portion is missing. The sample lists around 1.4 million clones, about 98.5% occurring once. The sequenced sample was naive CD4+ T cells sorted from blood. Subset reported: CD45RA+ positively selected. These receptors all stem from a man younger than 40 in good health.

The chain has TRBV5-1 and TRBJ1-5; TRBD1 might be the D (6 bases). V lost 1 base and J lost 4, with 12 bases in between. Germline values: CDR1 SGHRS, CDR2 YFSETQ. This CDR3 is 15 amino acids long. The CDR3 DNA follows: TGCGCCAGCAGCTTGTCAGGGGTCGAAAATCAGCCCCAGCATTTT. Amino acids: CASSLSGVENQPQHF.

This chain joins TRBV14 and TRBJ2-7; no firm D call. Germline loops: CDR1 SGHDN, CDR2 FVKESK. V was trimmed by 1 base and J by 4 bases, leaving 5 bases between them. CDR3 length equals 12 residues. The CDR3 DNA follows: TGTGCCAGCAGCCAAGGCCATTACGAGCAGTACTTC. This sequence encodes CASSQGHYEQYF. Full variable domain (outside the CDR3, taken from reference TRBV14 and TRBJ2-7): EAGVTQFPSHSVIEKGQTVTLRCDPISGHDNLYWYRRVMGKEIKFLLHFVKESKQDESGMPNNRFLAERTGGTYSTLKVQPAELEDSGVYFCASSQGHYEQYFGPGTRLTVT.

A single count supports this clone. CDR3 protein: CASSSRQGASPSYGYTF. CDR3 in DNA: TGTGCCAGCAGCTCCCGACAGGGGGCTTCCCCGTCATATGGCTACACCTTC. This chain joins TRBV5-8 and TRBJ1-2, with 10 bases fitting TRBD1. Germline CDR1 is SGHTS and CDR2 is YDEGEE. Trimming cost V 3 bases and J 5 bases; bases outside gene matches: 13. CDR3 length: 17 residues.

The chain links TRBV6-4 to TRBJ1-1, with a weak D call TRBD1 (6 bases). CDR3 size: 13 residues. The V gene lost 4 bases and the J gene lost 1 base, with 7 bases spanning the gap. CDR1 is MRHNA, CDR2 SNTAGT, per germline. The CDR3 DNA is TGTGCCAGCAGTGGACAGGCGAACACTGAAGCTTTCTTT. Protein sequence: CASSGQANTEAFF.

V gene TRBV29-1 combines with J gene TRBJ2-4; D is uncertain. Germline V lookup: CDR1 SQVTM, CDR2 ANQGSEA. CDR3 length: 12 residues. The V and J ends lost 5 bases and 7 bases respectively, with 12 bases between them. Written as DNA, the CDR3 is TGCAGCGTTCGGAAAACTCAGAACATTCAGTACTTC. It codes for CSVRKTQNIQYF. Full variable domain (remainder filled in from reference TRBV29-1 and TRBJ2-4): SAVISQKPSRDICQRGTSLTIQCQVDSQVTMMFWYRQQPGQSLTLIATANQGSEATYESGFVIDKFPISRPNLTFSTLTVSNMSPEDSSIYLCSVRKTQNIQYFGAGTRLSVL.